The 4 T cell receptor beta chains in this list originate from one sample, sequenced in a study of T cell responses to AZD1222 COVID-19 vaccine. Here immunoSEQ multiplex PCR was the method, and the copy in TCRdb shows in-frame clones only, minus some. The sample lists some 83,000 clones, more than 75% seen once, with roughly 8.7% in the top ten. This specimen consisted of peripheral blood, obtained on day 0 of AZD1222 vaccination. The receptors come from an adult in good health.

J is TRBJ1-6 and V is TRBV19; no clear D. Trimming cost V 2 bases and J 14 bases, with 13 bases left between them. The CDR3 contains 13 residues. Looked up from germline, CDR1 is LNHDA and CDR2 is SQIVND (reference sequence). The CDR3 loop is CASSIIDTPTLHF. The CDR3 DNA sequence: TGTGCCAGTAGTATAATAGACACCCCGACCCTCCACTTT.

The chain couples TRBV5-1 to TRBJ2-2; D remains ambiguous. Trimming removed 4 bases from V and 2 bases from J, with 12 bases in between. Per the germline V gene, CDR1 is SGHRS and CDR2 is YFSETQ. The CDR3 runs to 15 residues. The DNA for the CDR3 is TGCGCCAGCAGCCGCGACCCGGTAAACACCGGGGAGCTGTTTTTT. Residues: CASSRDPVNTGELFF.

CDR3 sequence reads: CASSHPGEGNIQYF. CDR3 DNA sequence: TGTGCCAGCAGCCACCCCGGGGAGGGAAACATTCAGTACTTC. The chain carries TRBV3-1 (or the pseudogene TRBV3-2) and TRBJ2-4; 7 bases agree with TRBD2. There are 14 residues in the CDR3. Trimming took 3 bases from V and 6 from J; bases not matched to a gene: 5. Germline CDR1 and CDR2: LGHDT and YNNKEL (reference sequence).

The chain carries TRBV11-2 and TRBJ1-1, with D uncertain. The germline CDR1 and CDR2 sequences are SGHAT and FQNNGV. The V end lost 5 bases, the J end lost 10 bases, and 14 bases lay between the germline ends. This CDR3 has 12 residues. The CDR3 protein is CASSLEAPVAFF. Written as DNA, the CDR3 is TGTGCCAGCAGCCTGGAGGCCCCTGTAGCTTTCTTT.